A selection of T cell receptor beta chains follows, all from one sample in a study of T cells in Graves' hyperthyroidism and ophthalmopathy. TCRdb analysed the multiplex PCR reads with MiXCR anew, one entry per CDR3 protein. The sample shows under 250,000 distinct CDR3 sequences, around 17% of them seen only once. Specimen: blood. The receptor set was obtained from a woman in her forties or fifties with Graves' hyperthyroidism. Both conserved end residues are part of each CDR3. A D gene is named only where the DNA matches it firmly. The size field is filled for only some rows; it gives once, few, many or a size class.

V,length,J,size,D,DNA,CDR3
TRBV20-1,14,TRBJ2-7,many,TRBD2,TGCAGTGCTCAACCGGGACTAGCGACCTACGAGCAGTACTTC,CSAQPGLATYEQYF
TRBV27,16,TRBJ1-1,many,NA,TGTGCCAGCAGTCCGACGGGGACACTTAAGAACACTGAAGCTTTCTTT,CASSPTGTLKNTEAFF
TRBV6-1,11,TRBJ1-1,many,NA,TGTGCCAGCACGGGGGTCACTGAAGCTTTCTTT,CASTGVTEAFF
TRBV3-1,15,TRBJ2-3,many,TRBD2,TGTGCCAGCAGCCAAGGGTTAGCGGGAGCAGATACGCAGTATTTT,CASSQGLAGADTQYF
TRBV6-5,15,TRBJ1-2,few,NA,TGTGCCAGCAGTTACGCCGCAGGGACTAACTATGGCTACACCTTC,CASSYAAGTNYGYTF
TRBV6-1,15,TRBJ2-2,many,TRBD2,TGTGCCAGCAAAGGACTAGCGGTTTCCACCGGGGAGCTGTTTTTT,CASKGLAVSTGELFF
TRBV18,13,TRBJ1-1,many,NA,TGTGCCAGCTCACCGAAGCAGGGGTTTGAAGCTTTCTTT,CASSPKQGFEAFF
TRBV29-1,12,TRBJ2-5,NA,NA,TGCAGCGTCCGCAGGGTGGGAGAGACCCAGTACTTC,CSVRRVGETQYF
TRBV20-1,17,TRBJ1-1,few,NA,TGCAGTGCAACCACTAGTACAGTTTGGGTGCAGAACACTGAAGCTTTCTTT,CSATTSTVWVQNTEAFF
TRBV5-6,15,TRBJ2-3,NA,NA,TGTGCCAGCAGCTTGTACACGGCAGGCACAGATACGCAGTATTTT,CASSLYTAGTDTQYF